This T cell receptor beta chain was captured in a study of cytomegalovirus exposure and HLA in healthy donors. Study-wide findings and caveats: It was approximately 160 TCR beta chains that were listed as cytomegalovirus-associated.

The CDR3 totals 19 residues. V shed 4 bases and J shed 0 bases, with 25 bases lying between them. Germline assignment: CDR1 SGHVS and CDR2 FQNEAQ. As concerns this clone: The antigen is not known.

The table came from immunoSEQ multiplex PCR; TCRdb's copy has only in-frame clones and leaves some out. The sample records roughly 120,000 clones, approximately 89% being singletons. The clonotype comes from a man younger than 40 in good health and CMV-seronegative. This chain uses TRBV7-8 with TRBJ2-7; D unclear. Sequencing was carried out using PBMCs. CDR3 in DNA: TGTGCCAGCAGCTATCCAAGCCAGGTCCTCACCCCCCGCTCCTACGAGCAGTACTTC. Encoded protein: CASSYPSQVLTPRSYEQYF.